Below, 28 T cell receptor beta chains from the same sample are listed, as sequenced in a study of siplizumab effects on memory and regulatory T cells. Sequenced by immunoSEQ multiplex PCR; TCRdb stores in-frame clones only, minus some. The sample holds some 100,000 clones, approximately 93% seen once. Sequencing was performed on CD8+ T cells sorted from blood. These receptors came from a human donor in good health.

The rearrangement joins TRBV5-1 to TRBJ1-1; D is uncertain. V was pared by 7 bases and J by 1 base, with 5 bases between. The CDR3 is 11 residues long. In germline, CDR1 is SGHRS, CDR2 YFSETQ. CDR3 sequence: CASWGNTEAFF. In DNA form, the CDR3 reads TGCGCCAGCTGGGGGAACACTGAAGCTTTCTTT. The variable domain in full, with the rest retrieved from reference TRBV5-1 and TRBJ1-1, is KAGVTQTPRYLIKTRGQQVTLSCSPISGHRSVSWYQQTPGQGLQFLFEYFSETQRNKGNFPGRFSGRQFSNSRSEMNVSTLELGDSALYLCASWGNTEAFFGQGTRLTVV.

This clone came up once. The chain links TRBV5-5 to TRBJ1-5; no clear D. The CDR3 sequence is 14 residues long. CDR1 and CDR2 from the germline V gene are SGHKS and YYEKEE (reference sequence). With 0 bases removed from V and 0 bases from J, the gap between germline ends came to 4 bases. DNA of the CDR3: TGTGCCAGCAGCTTGGCTGTTAGCAATCAGCCCCAGCATTTT. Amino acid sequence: CASSLAVSNQPQHF.

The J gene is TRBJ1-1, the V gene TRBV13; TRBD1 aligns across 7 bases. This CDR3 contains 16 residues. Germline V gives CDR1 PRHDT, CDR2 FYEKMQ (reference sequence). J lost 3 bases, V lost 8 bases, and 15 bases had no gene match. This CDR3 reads CASLLQGVATYTEAFF. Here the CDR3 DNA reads TGTGCCAGCCTGCTCCAGGGGGTTGCTACCTACACTGAAGCTTTCTTT. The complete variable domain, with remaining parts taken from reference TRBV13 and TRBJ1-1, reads AAGVIQSPRHLIKEKRETATLKCYPIPRHDTVYWYQQGPGQDPQFLISFYEKMQSDKGSIPDRFSAQQFSDYHSELNMSSLELGDSALYFCASLLQGVATYTEAFFGQGTRLTVV.

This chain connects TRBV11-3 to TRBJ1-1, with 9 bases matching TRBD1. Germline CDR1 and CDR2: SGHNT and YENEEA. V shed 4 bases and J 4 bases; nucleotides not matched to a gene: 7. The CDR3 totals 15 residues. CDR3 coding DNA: TGTGCCAGCAGCTCCCGGACAGGGGAGAGCACTGAAGCTTTCTTT. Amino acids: CASSSRTGESTEAFF. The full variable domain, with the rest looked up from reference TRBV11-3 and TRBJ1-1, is EAGVVQSPRYKIIEKKQPVAFWCNPISGHNTLYWYLQNLGQGPELLIRYENEEAVDDSQLPKDRFSAERLKGVDSTLKIQPAELGDSAVYLCASSSRTGESTEAFFGQGTRLTVV.

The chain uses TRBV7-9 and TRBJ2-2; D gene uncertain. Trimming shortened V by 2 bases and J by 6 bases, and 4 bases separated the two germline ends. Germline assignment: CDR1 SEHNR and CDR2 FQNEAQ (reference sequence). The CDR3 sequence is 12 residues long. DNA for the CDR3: TGTGCCAGCAGCTTATTCCCCGGGGAGCTGTTTTTT. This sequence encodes CASSLFPGELFF.

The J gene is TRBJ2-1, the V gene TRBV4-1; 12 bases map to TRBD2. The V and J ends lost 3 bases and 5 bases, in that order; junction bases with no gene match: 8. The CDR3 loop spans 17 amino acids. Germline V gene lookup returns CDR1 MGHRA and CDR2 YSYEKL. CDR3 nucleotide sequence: TGCGCCAGCAGCCACCTGACTAGCGGGGGCGAAGACAATGAGCAGTTCTTC. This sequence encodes CASSHLTSGGEDNEQFF.

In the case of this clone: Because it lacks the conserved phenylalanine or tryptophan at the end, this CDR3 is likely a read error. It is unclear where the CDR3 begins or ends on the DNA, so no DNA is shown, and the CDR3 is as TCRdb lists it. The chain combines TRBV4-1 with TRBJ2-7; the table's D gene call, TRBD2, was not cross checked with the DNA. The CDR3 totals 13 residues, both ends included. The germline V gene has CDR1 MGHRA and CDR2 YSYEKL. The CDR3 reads CASSQVAGGPLSL.

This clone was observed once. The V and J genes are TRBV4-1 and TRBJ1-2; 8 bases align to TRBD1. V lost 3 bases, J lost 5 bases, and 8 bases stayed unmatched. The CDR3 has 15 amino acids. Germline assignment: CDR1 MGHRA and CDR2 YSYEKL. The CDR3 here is CASSQDPGQVYGYTF. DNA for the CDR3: TGCGCCAGCAGCCAGGATCCGGGACAGGTGTATGGCTACACCTTC.

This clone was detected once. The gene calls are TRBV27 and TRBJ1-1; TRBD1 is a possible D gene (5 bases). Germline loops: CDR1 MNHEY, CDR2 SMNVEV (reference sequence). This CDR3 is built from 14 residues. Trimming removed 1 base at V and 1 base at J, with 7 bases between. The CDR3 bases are TGTGCCAGCAGTTTATTGGGACCGAACACTGAAGCTTTCTTT. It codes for CASSLLGPNTEAFF.

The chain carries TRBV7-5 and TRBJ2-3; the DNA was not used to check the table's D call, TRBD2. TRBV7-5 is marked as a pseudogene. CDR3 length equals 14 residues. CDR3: CAREARGSTDTQYF. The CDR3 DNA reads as TGTGCCAGAGAGGCCAGAGGGAGCACAGATACGCAGTATTTT.

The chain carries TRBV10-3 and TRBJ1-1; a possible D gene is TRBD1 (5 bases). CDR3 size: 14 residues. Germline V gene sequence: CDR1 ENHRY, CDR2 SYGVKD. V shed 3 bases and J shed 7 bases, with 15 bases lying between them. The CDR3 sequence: CAISDIEGKDEAFF. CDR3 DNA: TGTGCCATCAGTGATATCGAGGGGAAGGATGAAGCTTTCTTT.

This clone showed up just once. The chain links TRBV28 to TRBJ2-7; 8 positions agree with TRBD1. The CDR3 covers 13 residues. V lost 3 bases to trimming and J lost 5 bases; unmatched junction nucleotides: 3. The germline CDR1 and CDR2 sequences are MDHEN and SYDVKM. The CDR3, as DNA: TGTGCCAGCAGTTTGGACAGGGACCACGAGCAGTACTTC. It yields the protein CASSLDRDHEQYF.

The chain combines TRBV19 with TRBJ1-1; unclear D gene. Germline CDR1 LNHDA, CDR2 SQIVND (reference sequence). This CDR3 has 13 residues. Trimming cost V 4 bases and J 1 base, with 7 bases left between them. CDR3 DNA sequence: TGTGCCAGTAGTACTACGGAGAACACTGAAGCTTTCTTT. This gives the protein CASSTTENTEAFF.

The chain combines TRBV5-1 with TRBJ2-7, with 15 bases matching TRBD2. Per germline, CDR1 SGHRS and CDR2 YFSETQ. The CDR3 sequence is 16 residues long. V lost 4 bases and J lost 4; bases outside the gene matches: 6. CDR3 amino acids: CASSEGLAGGLYEQYF. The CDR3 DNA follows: TGCGCCAGCAGCGAGGGACTAGCGGGGGGTCTGTACGAGCAGTACTTC.

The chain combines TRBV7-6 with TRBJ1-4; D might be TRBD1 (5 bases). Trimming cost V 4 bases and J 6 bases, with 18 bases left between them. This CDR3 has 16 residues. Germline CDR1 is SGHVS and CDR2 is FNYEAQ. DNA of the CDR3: TGTGCCAGCAGCTACCGTGGCGGGGCTCAAGATGAAAAACTGTTTTTT. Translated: CASSYRGGAQDEKLFF.

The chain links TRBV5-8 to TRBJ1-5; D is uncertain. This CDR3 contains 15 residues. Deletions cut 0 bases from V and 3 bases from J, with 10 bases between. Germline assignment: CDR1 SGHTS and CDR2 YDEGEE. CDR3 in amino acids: CASSLDREPNQPQHF. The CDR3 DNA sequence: TGTGCCAGCAGCTTGGACCGGGAGCCCAATCAGCCCCAGCATTTT.

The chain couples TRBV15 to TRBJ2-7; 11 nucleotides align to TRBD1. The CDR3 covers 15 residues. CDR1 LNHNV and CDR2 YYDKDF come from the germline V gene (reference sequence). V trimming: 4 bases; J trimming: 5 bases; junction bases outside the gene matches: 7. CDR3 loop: CATSKDRGRGNEQYF. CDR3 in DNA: TGTGCCACCAGCAAGGACAGGGGGCGCGGGAACGAGCAGTACTTC.

CDR3 in amino acids: CAWSGSGGSLNEQFF. The DNA of the CDR3 is TGTGCCTGGAGCGGTAGCGGGGGGAGCCTAAATGAGCAGTTCTTC. The V and J genes are TRBV30 and TRBJ2-1; 10 nucleotides line up with TRBD2. Trimming at V came to 3 bases and at J to 7 bases, leaving 9 bases not matched to a gene. The germline gives CDR1 GTSNPN, CDR2 SVGIG (reference sequence). This CDR3 has 15 amino acids.

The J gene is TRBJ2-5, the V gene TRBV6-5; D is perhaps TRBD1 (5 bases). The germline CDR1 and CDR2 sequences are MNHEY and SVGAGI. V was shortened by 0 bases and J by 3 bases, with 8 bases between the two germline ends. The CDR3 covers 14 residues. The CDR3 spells CASSYSRAKETQYF. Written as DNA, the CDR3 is TGTGCCAGCAGTTACTCCAGGGCCAAAGAGACCCAGTACTTC.

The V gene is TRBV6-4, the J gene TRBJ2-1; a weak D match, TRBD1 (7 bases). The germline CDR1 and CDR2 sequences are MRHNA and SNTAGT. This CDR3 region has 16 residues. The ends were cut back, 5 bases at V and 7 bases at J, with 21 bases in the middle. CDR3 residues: CASSSGGFSPRNEQFF. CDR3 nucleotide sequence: TGTGCCAGCAGTTCAGGGGGGTTCTCGCCGCGGAATGAGCAGTTCTTC.

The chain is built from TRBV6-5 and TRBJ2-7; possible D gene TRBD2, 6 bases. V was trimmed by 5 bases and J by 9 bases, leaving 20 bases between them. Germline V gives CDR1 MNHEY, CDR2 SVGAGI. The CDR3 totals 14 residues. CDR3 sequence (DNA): TGTGCCAGCAGTCAGTCGGGGAGGAACTCTGGGCAGTACTTC. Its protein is CASSQSGRNSGQYF.

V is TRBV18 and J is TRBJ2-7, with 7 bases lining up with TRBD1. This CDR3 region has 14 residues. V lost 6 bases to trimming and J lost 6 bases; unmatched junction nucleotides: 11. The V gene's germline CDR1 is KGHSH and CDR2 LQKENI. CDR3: CASSSRQGRSEQYF. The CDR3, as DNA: TGTGCCAGCTCCTCGAGACAGGGCCGTAGCGAGCAGTACTTC.

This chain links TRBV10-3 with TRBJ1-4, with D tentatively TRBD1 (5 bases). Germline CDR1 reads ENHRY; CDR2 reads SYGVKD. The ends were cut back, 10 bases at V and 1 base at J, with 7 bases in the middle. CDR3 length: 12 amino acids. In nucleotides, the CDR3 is TGTGCCACAGGGCTAACTAATGAAAAACTGTTTTTT. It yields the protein CATGLTNEKLFF.

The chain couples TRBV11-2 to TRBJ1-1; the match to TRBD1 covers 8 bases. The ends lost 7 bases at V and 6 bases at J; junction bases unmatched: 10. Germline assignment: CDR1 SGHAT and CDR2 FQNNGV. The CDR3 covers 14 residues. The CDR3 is CASNLDRESSEAFF. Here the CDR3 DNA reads TGTGCCAGCAACTTGGACAGGGAGAGTTCTGAAGCTTTCTTT. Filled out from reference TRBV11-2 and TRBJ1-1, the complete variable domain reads EAGVAQSPRYKIIEKRQSVAFWCNPISGHATLYWYQQILGQGPKLLIQFQNNGVVDDSQLPKDRFSAERLKGVDSTLKIQPAKLEDSAVYLCASNLDRESSEAFFGQGTRLTVV.

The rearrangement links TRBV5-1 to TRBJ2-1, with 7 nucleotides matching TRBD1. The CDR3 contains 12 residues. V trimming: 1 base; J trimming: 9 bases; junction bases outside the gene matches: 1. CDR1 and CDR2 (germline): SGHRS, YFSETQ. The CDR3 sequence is CASSLSGGEQFF. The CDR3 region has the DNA TGCGCCAGCAGCTTGTCAGGGGGTGAGCAGTTCTTC.

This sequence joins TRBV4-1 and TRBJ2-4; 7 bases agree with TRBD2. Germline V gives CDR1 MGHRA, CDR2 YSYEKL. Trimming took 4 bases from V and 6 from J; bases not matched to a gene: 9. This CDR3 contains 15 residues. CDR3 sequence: CASSLLGGGGNIQYF. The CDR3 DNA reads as TGCGCCAGCAGCCTCCTAGGTGGGGGGGGAAACATTCAGTACTTC.

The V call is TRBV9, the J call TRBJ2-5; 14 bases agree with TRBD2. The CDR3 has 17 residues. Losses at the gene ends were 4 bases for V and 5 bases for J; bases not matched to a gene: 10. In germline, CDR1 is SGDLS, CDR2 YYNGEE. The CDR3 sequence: CASSLRGLAGDGETQYF. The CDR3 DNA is TGTGCCAGCAGCTTGAGGGGACTAGCGGGAGACGGCGAGACCCAGTACTTC.

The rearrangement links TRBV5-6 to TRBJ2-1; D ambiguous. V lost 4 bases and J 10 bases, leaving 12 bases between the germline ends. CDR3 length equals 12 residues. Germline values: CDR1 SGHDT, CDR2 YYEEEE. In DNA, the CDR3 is TGTGCCAGCAGCCGGCCGGATGGAGAGCAGTTCTTC. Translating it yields CASSRPDGEQFF.